This section outlines one T cell receptor beta chain sequence together with its context. Its antigen is still unknown. This sample stems from a study of T cell responses to AZD1222 COVID-19 vaccine. Study-wide points: Epitopes outside B.1.351 and B.1.1.7 mutated regions reportedly drew nearly half of spike TCRs. Regions 160-218 and 743-854 held dominance among vaccine-associated CD4 TCRs, which spanned spike. It was only after the peak T cell response that any repertoires were sampled. Possibly, clonal diversity was underestimated; donors were largely white British and included more females.

The CDR3 is 12 residues long. Trimming cost V 3 bases and J 9 bases, with 11 bases left between them. Here immunoSEQ multiplex PCR was the method, and the copy in TCRdb shows in-frame clones only, minus some. Of some 86,000 clones in the sample, 70% to 80% are singletons; the top ten hold over 20%. The sample consisted of peripheral blood, taken on day 0 of AZD1222 vaccination. The gene calls are TRBV12-3 or TRBV12-4 and TRBJ1-2; D not certain. This TCR derives from an adult in good health. CDR3 loop: CASSFSPISYTF. The CDR3 DNA reads as TGTGCCAGCAGTTTTTCACCCATTAGCTACACCTTC.